The 27 T cell receptor beta chains reported below all come from one sample, sequenced in a study of spatial heterogeneity in lung cancer. TCRdb re-called the 5' RACE reads with MiXCR, one entry per CDR3 protein. Of more than 9,000 distinct CDR3 sequences in the sample, over 6% were seen once. Time point in this sample: sample taken at primary tumor resection. Sample: normal lung tissue next to the tumor, taken at surgery. These receptors came from a male donor with early-stage non-small cell lung cancer.

The rearrangement links TRBV4-2 to TRBJ2-1; D unclear. V dropped 0 bases and J dropped 0 bases, with 9 bases sitting between them. This CDR3 has 16 amino acids. CDR1 is LGHNA and CDR2 is YNFKEQ in the germline V gene. CDR3 loop: CASSQEGGSSYNEQFF. The CDR3 DNA sequence: TGTGCCAGCAGCCAAGAGGGCGGAAGCTCCTACAATGAGCAGTTCTTC.

This clonotype is termed medium-sized. The V call is TRBV5-1, the J call TRBJ2-3, with 11 bases aligning to TRBD2. J gave up 4 bases and V 0 bases, and 1 base lay outside the gene matches. The CDR3 is 15 residues long. CDR1 is SGHRS, CDR2 YFSETQ, per germline. For the CDR3, the DNA is TGCGCCAGCAGCTTGGAACTAGCGGGGGCAGATACGCAGTATTTT. Its protein product is CASSLELAGADTQYF. The full variable domain, with the rest looked up from reference TRBV5-1 and TRBJ2-3, is KAGVTQTPRYLIKTRGQQVTLSCSPISGHRSVSWYQQTPGQGLQFLFEYFSETQRNKGNFPGRFSGRQFSNSRSEMNVSTLELGDSALYLCASSLELAGADTQYFGPGTRLTVL.

This clonotype showed up many times. The rearrangement uses TRBV25-1 and TRBJ1-2; possibly TRBD1 for D (5 bases). The germline V and J ends were trimmed by 2 bases and 5 bases, with 12 bases remaining between them. In germline, CDR1 is MGHDK, CDR2 SYGVNS. CDR3 length equals 14 residues. CDR3 region: CASSEQGAAYGYTF. Written as DNA, the CDR3 is TGTGCCAGCAGTGAACAAGGGGCGGCTTATGGCTACACCTTC.

This clonotype came up many times. The rearrangement joins TRBV7-8 to TRBJ1-5; D is perhaps TRBD1 (5 bases). Germline CDR1 SGHVS, CDR2 FQNEAQ. CDR3 length: 21 residues. V was trimmed by 4 bases and J by 0 bases, leaving 28 bases between them. Here the CDR3 DNA reads TGTGCCAGCAGCTCACCACGAGTTTGGCAGGGAGGCTTCTTTAGCAATCAGCCCCAGCATTTT. Translation: CASSSPRVWQGGFFSNQPQHF.

The table lists this clonotype with many counts. V and J are TRBV11-2 and TRBJ2-5, with D perhaps TRBD2 (5 bases). The CDR3 spans 13 residues. Germline V gene data show CDR1 as SGHAT and CDR2 as FQNNGV. V dropped 6 bases and J dropped 5 bases, with 13 bases sitting between them. This chain's CDR3 is CASRLSSMETQYF. The CDR3 DNA reads TGTGCCAGCAGACTCTCTAGCATGGAGACCCAGTACTTC.

This clonotype has a count of ten or more. V is TRBV29-1 and J is TRBJ2-7, with 9 nucleotides matching TRBD1. V trimming: 7 bases; J trimming: 5 bases; junction bases outside the gene matches: 12. CDR3 length equals 14 residues. Germline CDR1 reads SQVTM; CDR2 reads ANQGSEA. CDR3 region: CSAGAGQGLDEQYF. The CDR3 coding sequence is TGCAGCGCGGGGGCAGGACAGGGGTTGGACGAGCAGTACTTC.

Sample share makes this clonotype medium-sized. The rearrangement joins TRBV28 to TRBJ2-7, with D possibly matching TRBD2 (6 bases). The V gene's germline CDR1 is MDHEN and CDR2 SYDVKM. Trimming took 6 bases from V and 7 from J, leaving 19 bases between them. The CDR3 loop spans 14 amino acids. The DNA of the CDR3 is TGTGCCAGCAGCCTTATAGGAGGGCGAAAAGAGCAGTACTTC. Its protein is CASSLIGGRKEQYF.

This clonotype has a count of ten or more. The J gene is TRBJ2-2, the V gene TRBV19; the match to TRBD2 covers 9 bases. Germline CDR1 LNHDA, CDR2 SQIVND (reference sequence). This CDR3 region has 15 residues. The V gene end was trimmed by 6 bases and the J gene end by 0 bases; junction bases not matched to a gene: 2. CDR3 nucleotides: TGTGCCAGTAGAAGCGGGGGGCCGAACACCGGGGAGCTGTTTTTT. The encoded protein is CASRSGGPNTGELFF.

This clonotype has at least ten counts. The V gene is TRBV20-1, the J gene TRBJ2-4; possibly TRBD1 for D (5 bases). The length of the CDR3 is 15 residues. CDR1 and CDR2 from the germline V gene are DFQATT and SNEGSKA (reference sequence). V was trimmed by 0 bases and J by 6 bases, leaving 15 bases between them. The CDR3 spells CSARDLRGPANIQYF. In nucleotides, the CDR3 is TGCAGTGCTAGAGATCTAAGGGGTCCGGCAAACATTCAGTACTTC.

Many counts were recorded for this clonotype. V and J are TRBV5-1 and TRBJ1-3; 7 bases fit TRBD1. The J segment lost 0 bases and the V segment lost 4 bases, leaving 7 bases of the junction unmatched. Germline V gives CDR1 SGHRS, CDR2 YFSETQ. The CDR3 consists of 16 residues. CDR3 bases: TGCGCCAGCAGCGAGGGACAGCCAAGCTCTGGAAACACCATATATTTT. Protein sequence: CASSEGQPSSGNTIYF. Complete variable domain (other parts from reference TRBV5-1 and TRBJ1-3): KAGVTQTPRYLIKTRGQQVTLSCSPISGHRSVSWYQQTPGQGLQFLFEYFSETQRNKGNFPGRFSGRQFSNSRSEMNVSTLELGDSALYLCASSEGQPSSGNTIYFGEGSWLTVV.

This clonotype was counted a few times. CDR3: CASSPRIGVYNEQYF. DNA for the CDR3: TGTGCCAGCAGTCCGCGGATAGGGGTATATAACGAGCAGTACTTC. The chain joins TRBV28 to TRBJ2-7, with D perhaps TRBD1 (5 bases). The CDR3 covers 15 residues. Looked up from germline, CDR1 is MDHEN and CDR2 is SYDVKM. The V gene lost 5 bases and the J gene lost 5 bases, with 19 bases spanning the gap.

Within the sample, this clonotype is medium-sized. The chain combines TRBV7-2 with TRBJ1-6; D is undetermined. The CDR3 runs 12 residues. CDR1 SGHTA and CDR2 FQGNSA come from the germline V gene. Trimming took 1 base from V and 13 from J, leaving 8 bases between them. CDR3 in DNA: TGTGCCAGCAGCTTAGGCTCCAGGCCCCTCCACTTT. Translation: CASSLGSRPLHF.

In its sample, this clonotype ranks as large. The V and J genes are TRBV19 and TRBJ2-5, with D tentatively TRBD1 (5 bases). The germline V gene encodes CDR1 LNHDA and CDR2 SQIVND (reference sequence). The V end was cut by 5 bases, the J end by 5 bases, with 12 bases between. The CDR3 spans 13 residues. CDR3 region: CASSPDPGETQYF. CDR3 DNA sequence: TGTGCCAGTAGTCCGGACCCAGGGGAGACCCAGTACTTC.

The chain joins TRBV20-1 to TRBJ1-5, with D hard to call. Germline values: CDR1 DFQATT, CDR2 SNEGSKA (reference sequence). Between the trimmed V and J ends, which lost 0 bases and 4 bases, there was a span of 1 base. CDR3 size: 11 residues. For the CDR3, the DNA is TGCAGTGCTAGAGATAATCAGCCCCAGCATTTT. The encoded protein is CSARDNQPQHF.

This clonotype has ten or more counts. The rearrangement uses TRBV6-2 or TRBV6-3 and TRBJ2-1; the match to TRBD2 covers 9 bases. The CDR3 spans 16 residues. V shed 7 bases, J shed 0 bases, and the junction held 7 bases outside the gene matches. Germline CDR1 is MNHEY and CDR2 is SVGEGT. The CDR3 reads CASNPLAGASYNEQFF. The CDR3 DNA follows: TGTGCCAGCAACCCCTTAGCGGGAGCCTCCTACAATGAGCAGTTCTTC.

In its sample, this clonotype ranks as medium-sized. J is TRBJ2-7 and V is TRBV18; D unresolved. The V end lost 3 bases, the J end lost 4 bases, and 10 bases lay between the germline ends. This CDR3 has 13 amino acids. From germline, CDR1 is KGHSH and CDR2 LQKENI. CDR3 DNA: TGTGCCAGCTCACCTCGAACAGAGTACGAGCAGTACTTC. This encodes CASSPRTEYEQYF.

This clonotype was seen many times. The genes are TRBV28 and TRBJ2-1; the match to TRBD2 covers 10 bases. CDR3 size: 14 residues. The germline V gene encodes CDR1 MDHEN and CDR2 SYDVKM. V lost 2 bases to trimming and J lost 7 bases; unmatched junction nucleotides: 2. CDR3 DNA: TGTGCCAGCAGTTTAACTAGCGGGGAAAATGAGCAGTTCTTC. Protein product: CASSLTSGENEQFF.

This clonotype is judged medium-sized. This rearrangement joins TRBV5-6 to TRBJ1-1; the D is unclear. CDR1 and CDR2 from the germline V gene are SGHDT and YYEEEE. V was pared by 2 bases and J by 1 base, with 9 bases between. The CDR3 covers 14 residues. In DNA, the CDR3 is TGTGCCAGCAGCTTCTATTCAAGGAACACTGAAGCTTTCTTT. Translation: CASSFYSRNTEAFF.

Judged by abundance, this clonotype is medium-sized. The rearrangement links TRBV20-1 to TRBJ2-7; 8 positions match TRBD1. Per germline, CDR1 DFQATT and CDR2 SNEGSKA (reference sequence). With 6 bases clipped from V and 5 bases from J, the junction kept 15 bases outside the gene matches. The CDR3 consists of 15 residues. The CDR3 bases are TGCAGTGCGCAGTATCAACGGACAGGGAAGAACGAGCAGTACTTC. Its translation: CSAQYQRTGKNEQYF.

Ten or more counts support this clonotype. The V gene is TRBV3-1, the J gene TRBJ1-2, with TRBD1 identical over 10 bases. Per the germline V gene, CDR1 is LGHDT and CDR2 is YNNKEL (reference sequence). V trimming: 5 bases; J trimming: 8 bases; junction bases outside the gene matches: 14. CDR3 length: 16 residues. For the CDR3, the DNA is TGTGCCAGCAGCGCAAATCCGGGACAGGGGAAGGAGGGCTACACCTTC. Translating gives CASSANPGQGKEGYTF.

This clonotype was observed a handful of times. V gene TRBV20-1 combines with J gene TRBJ2-3; 14 bases agree with TRBD2. The CDR3 is made up of 16 amino acids. With V trimmed by 3 bases and J by 0 bases, 2 bases remained unmatched. Germline values: CDR1 DFQATT, CDR2 SNEGSKA (reference sequence). The CDR3 coding sequence is TGCAGTGCTAGGGGACTAGCGGGGGTTAGCACAGATACGCAGTATTTT. Protein sequence: CSARGLAGVSTDTQYF.

Ten or more counts support this clonotype. This chain links TRBV7-3 with TRBJ2-5; D is unresolved. V lost 3 bases and J lost 5, with 10 bases in between. The CDR3 has 13 residues. Germline CDR1 and CDR2: SGHTA and FQGTGA. The CDR3 sequence: CASSLKSGETQYF. CDR3 bases: TGTGCCAGCAGCTTGAAGTCTGGGGAGACCCAGTACTTC. Using reference TRBV7-3 and TRBJ2-5 for the parts outside the CDR3, the full variable domain is GAGVSQTPSNKVTEKGKYVELRCDPISGHTALYWYRQSLGQGPEFLIYFQGTGAADDSGLPNDRFFAVRPEGSVSTLKIQRTERGDSAVYLCASSLKSGETQYFGPGTRLLVL.

This chain joins TRBV11-1 and TRBJ2-5, with 8 bases matching TRBD1. Trimming removed 5 bases from V and 2 bases from J; junction bases left unmatched: 10. Germline V gene lookup returns CDR1 SGHAT and CDR2 FQDESV (reference sequence). The CDR3 contains 16 residues. Here the CDR3 DNA reads TGTGCCAGCAGCCGAACTACCGGGACAGGACAAGAGACCCAGTACTTC. This encodes CASSRTTGTGQETQYF.

This clonotype was observed at least ten times. The rearrangement links TRBV7-2 to TRBJ1-5; D call uncertain. The CDR3 consists of 15 residues. V lost 1 base and J lost 4, with 11 bases in between. Per the germline V gene, CDR1 is SGHTA and CDR2 is FQGNSA. The CDR3 protein is CASSLEGMRNQPQHF. DNA for the CDR3: TGTGCCAGCAGCTTAGAGGGTATGAGGAATCAGCCCCAGCATTTT.

This clonotype occurred many times. V and J are TRBV10-3 and TRBJ1-1, with a weak D call TRBD1 (5 bases). V shed 10 bases and J shed 0 bases, with 9 bases lying between them. Germline V CDR1 and CDR2: ENHRY, SYGVKD. CDR3 length: 12 amino acids. CDR3 in amino acids: CATKTVNTEAFF. CDR3 coding DNA: TGTGCCACCAAGACAGTGAACACTGAAGCTTTCTTT.

This clonotype was detected only a few times. V usage is TRBV12-3 or TRBV12-4 and J usage is TRBJ2-3; possible D gene TRBD2, 5 bases. With 6 bases removed from V and 4 bases from J, the gap between germline ends came to 8 bases. The CDR3 covers 12 residues. The CDR3 DNA follows: TGTGCCAGCAGCCTTAGCGCAGATACGCAGTATTTT. It codes for CASSLSADTQYF.

The rearrangement joins TRBV20-1 to TRBJ1-2; unclear D gene. Per the germline V gene, CDR1 is DFQATT and CDR2 is SNEGSKA (reference sequence). The CDR3 length is 14 residues. Trimming pared 5 bases from V and 1 base from J, leaving 14 bases between. CDR3 sequence reads: CSAPGSGSNYGYTF. The CDR3 DNA reads TGCAGTGCTCCTGGCTCCGGGAGTAACTATGGCTACACCTTC.